The 7 T cell receptor beta chains given below trace back to one sample, sequenced in a study of prognosis after radiotherapy for stage I lung cancer. Two-round multiplex PCR, the amplification method, yielded TCR beta CDR3 from genomic DNA. Used in first-round PCR were primers specific to each TRBV and TRBJ gene. TCRdb called the multiplex PCR reads again in MiXCR, with one record for every CDR3 protein. The sample gives some 35,000 distinct CDR3 sequences, under 40% of which show up once; around 16% is in the top ten. Sample: PBMCs, taken before or after stereotactic body radiation therapy (not recorded which). These receptors all stem from a donor aged 50 or older with non-small cell lung cancer.

Points on this clonotype: One end of the junction is discordant with germline, which a read error may explain. This chain uses TRBV9 with TRBJ2-2; 7 bases fit TRBD2. The length of the CDR3 is 15 residues. Per germline, CDR1 SGDLS and CDR2 YYNGEE. The CDR3 sequence: CASSGTSGNTVELFF. For the CDR3, the DNA is TGTGCCAGCAGCGGGACCAGCGGGAACACCGTGGAGCTGTTTTTT.

Regarding this clonotype: The germline gene is not matched at one end of the junction; a read error may be the cause. The chain has TRBV20-1 and TRBJ2-3; the D gene is possibly TRBD2 (5 bases). The CDR3 sequence is 15 residues long. Germline values: CDR1 DFQATT, CDR2 SNEGSKA (reference sequence). The CDR3 loop is CSAGRKVSSTDTQYF. The CDR3 DNA reads TGCAGTGCTGGCAGGAAGGTCTCTAGCACAGATACTCAGTATTTT.

Worth noting for this clonotype: This likely stems from a read error, as it lies one base from a far larger clone. J is TRBJ2-1 and V is TRBV6-5; D is uncertain. V was cut by 2 bases and J by 2 bases, with 10 bases left in between. CDR1 is MNHEY, CDR2 SVGAGI, per germline. This CDR3 region has 15 residues. CDR3 nucleotide sequence: TGTGCCAGCAGTTACCTCGGAGCCACCTACAATGAGCAGTTCTTC. Protein: CASSYLGATYNEQFF.

This chain joins TRBV6-2 or TRBV6-3 and TRBJ2-7, with D possibly being TRBD1 or TRBD2 (5 bases each). CDR1 is MNHEY, CDR2 SVGEGT, per germline. The V end was cut by 6 bases, the J end by 5 bases, with 11 bases between. This CDR3 has 12 amino acids. The CDR3: CASRLGVHEQYF. CDR3 nucleotides: TGTGCCAGCAGACTAGGGGTACACGAGCAGTACTTC.

This clonotype has ten or more counts. The chain links TRBV6-1 to TRBJ2-5; the D is unclear. The V end was cut by 7 bases, the J end by 1 base, with 19 bases between. The CDR3 extends over 16 amino acids. Germline loops: CDR1 MNHNS, CDR2 SASEGT. The CDR3 here is CASKPIPPSSQETQYF. In DNA form, the CDR3 reads TGTGCCAGCAAGCCCATACCCCCGTCGTCCCAAGAGACCCAGTACTTC.

Remarks on this clonotype: Germline and junction disagree at one end, which may indicate a read error. V gene TRBV6-2 or TRBV6-3 combines with J gene TRBJ1-5; D may be TRBD1 (5 bases). This CDR3 has 13 residues. Germline CDR1 MNHEY, CDR2 SVGEGT. Written as DNA, the CDR3 is TGTGCCAGCAGTCGGCAGGGTTGTCAGCCCCATCATTTT. This encodes CASSRQGCQPHHF.

In this sample, this clonotype turned up many times. The V gene is TRBV7-9, the J gene TRBJ2-1; the match to TRBD1 covers 7 bases. The CDR3 is 14 residues long. CDR1 SEHNR and CDR2 FQNEAQ come from the germline V gene (reference sequence). Trimming at V came to 1 base and at J to 8 bases, leaving 5 bases not matched to a gene. The CDR3 reads CASSLGDSIDEQFF. CDR3 DNA sequence: TGTGCCAGCAGCTTAGGGGACAGCATAGATGAGCAGTTCTTC. Complete variable domain (other parts from reference TRBV7-9 and TRBJ2-1): DTGVSQNPRHKITKRGQNVTFRCDPISEHNRLYWYRQTLGQGPEFLTYFQNEAQLEKSRLLSDRFSAERPKGSFSTLEIQRTEQGDSAMYLCASSLGDSIDEQFFGPGTRLTVL.